The 11 T cell receptor beta chains below all came from one sample that was sequenced in a study of blood T cell repertoires in COVID-19. Using immunoSEQ multiplex PCR, the repertoire was profiled, and TCRdb retains in-frame clones only, with some absent. The sample contains 20,000 to 25,000 clones, approximately 90% of which appear only once. The sample taken for sequencing was peripheral blood. These receptors were taken from a human donor with active COVID-19. The donor label of this sample is uncertain.

The rearrangement uses TRBV9 and TRBJ2-5; maybe TRBD2 (6 bases). Trimming stripped 2 bases from V and 5 bases from J, with 13 bases between. Looked up from germline, CDR1 is SGDLS and CDR2 is YYNGEE. The CDR3 loop spans 14 amino acids. The CDR3 spells CASSVDPGDETQYF. CDR3 sequence (DNA): TGTGCCAGCAGCGTCGACCCGGGAGACGAGACCCAGTACTTC.

The chain carries TRBV6-6 and TRBJ2-5; TRBD2 aligns across 13 bases. The CDR3 totals 16 residues. Germline CDR1 reads MNHNY; CDR2 reads SVGAGI (reference sequence). Trimming cost V 3 bases and J 3 bases; bases outside gene matches: 4. The CDR3 DNA reads TGTGCCAGCAGTTATCCCGGGACTAGCGGGGAAGAGACCCAGTACTTC. Its translation: CASSYPGTSGEETQYF.

Sample share makes this clone medium-sized. The V call is TRBV7-9, the J call TRBJ2-7; D perhaps matches TRBD2 (5 bases). The CDR3 consists of 14 residues. V was pared by 4 bases and J by 5 bases, with 15 bases between. Germline V gene sequence: CDR1 SEHNR, CDR2 FQNEAQ (reference sequence). The DNA of the CDR3 is TGTGCCAGCAGCTCCCCGGGGAGACCTCACGAGCAGTACTTC. Translation gives CASSSPGRPHEQYF.

The chain employs TRBV2 and TRBJ2-7; 11 bases are shared with TRBD2. The CDR3 totals 15 residues. The germline V gene has CDR1 SNHLY and CDR2 FYNNEI. The J segment lost 5 bases and the V segment lost 6 bases, leaving 9 bases of the junction unmatched. The DNA for the CDR3 is TGTGCCAGCAGGCAACTAGCGGGAGCAGGCCACGAGCAGTACTTC. It codes for CASRQLAGAGHEQYF.

This clone occurred a few times. The CDR3 region is CASSRRTGAEQYF. As DNA, the CDR3 is TGCGCCAGCAGTAGAAGGACAGGGGCCGAGCAGTACTTC. The rearrangement links TRBV10-2 to TRBJ2-7, with 9 bases matching TRBD1. This CDR3 region has 13 residues. With V trimmed by 5 bases and J by 6 bases, 5 bases remained unmatched. In germline, CDR1 is WSHSY, CDR2 SAAADI.

This clone came up once. The genes are TRBV28 and TRBJ1-1; TRBD1 agrees at 9 bases. This CDR3 spans 17 amino acids. J gave up 0 bases and V 3 bases, and 8 bases lay outside the gene matches. Looked up from germline, CDR1 is MDHEN and CDR2 is SYDVKM. CDR3 DNA: TGTGCCAGCAGTTTGTTAGGGACAGGGAAGATGAACACTGAAGCTTTCTTT. Translated, it gives CASSLLGTGKMNTEAFF.

The chain has TRBV11-3 and TRBJ1-3; D unclear. Germline lookup yields CDR1 SGHNT and CDR2 YENEEA. The CDR3 consists of 14 residues. Trimming took 2 bases from V and 3 from J, leaving 8 bases between them. CDR3 sequence (DNA): TGTGCCAGCAGCTTAACTCGTGGTGGAAACACCATATATTTT. Amino acid sequence: CASSLTRGGNTIYF. Full variable domain (remainder filled in from reference TRBV11-3 and TRBJ1-3): EAGVVQSPRYKIIEKKQPVAFWCNPISGHNTLYWYLQNLGQGPELLIRYENEEAVDDSQLPKDRFSAERLKGVDSTLKIQPAELGDSAVYLCASSLTRGGNTIYFGEGSWLTVV.

The J gene is TRBJ1-1, the V gene TRBV30; D possibly corresponds to TRBD1 (6 bases). Trimming stripped 7 bases from V and 8 bases from J, with 17 bases between. The length of the CDR3 is 12 residues. Germline V gene data show CDR1 as GTSNPN and CDR2 as SVGIG (reference sequence). The CDR3 here is CASLRDTLEAFF. The CDR3 nucleotides are TGTGCCTCACTTCGGGACACCCTGGAAGCTTTCTTT.

The rearrangement uses TRBV12-3 or TRBV12-4 and TRBJ1-5; D remains unclear. This CDR3 has 13 amino acids. The V gene lost 7 bases and the J gene lost 2 bases, with 9 bases spanning the gap. The CDR3 here is CASTQEGNQPQHF. The CDR3 DNA is TGTGCCAGCACTCAGGAGGGCAATCAGCCCCAGCATTTT.

The chain joins TRBV9 to TRBJ2-2, with D perhaps matching TRBD2 (6 bases). The V gene lost 8 bases and the J gene lost 0 bases, with 17 bases spanning the gap. The CDR3 runs 16 residues. Germline-derived CDR1 and CDR2 are SGDLS and YYNGEE. The DNA for the CDR3 is TGTGCCAGTCAGGGAAGGGGCGGGGCGAACACCGGGGAGCTGTTTTTT. It translates to CASQGRGGANTGELFF.

The chain combines TRBV14 with TRBJ2-5; D gene uncertain. The germline V gene has CDR1 SGHDN and CDR2 FVKESK. Trimming left V 1 base short and J 6 bases short, with 9 bases between. This CDR3 is built from 13 residues. CDR3 in DNA: TGTGCCAGCAGCCAAGGGCAGGTAAAGACCCAGTACTTC. Its translation: CASSQGQVKTQYF.